This TCR beta chain was recovered during a study of T-cell reconstitution after alpha-beta-depleted transplantation in children (dated by TCRdb to 2016 to 2017). In the study overall: The study quantitatively tracked T-cell immune reconstitution after TCRalphabeta/CD19-depleted allogeneic hematopoietic cell transplantation in children using TCR repertoire profiling. Broad study findings and their caveats: Apparently early alphabetaT-cell count recovery about two months after transplant reportedly relied on only several hundred rapidly expanded clones derived from non-depleted graft cells. In some patients, the high TCRbeta diversity seen at day 60 was put down to recipient T cells and intrathymic progenitors that had survived conditioning. Hyperexpanded clone frequencies declined over subsequent months; after one year, T-cell counts and TCRbeta diversity were mostly attributed to newly produced T cells.

This clonotype was seen more than once but under ten times. Its antigen is currently not known. The record has no base qualities; no much larger clone is one base away. CDR1 and CDR2 are read off the germline V gene (reference sequence) as SEHNR and FQNEAQ. Relative to germline, V is missing 5 bases and J is missing 7 bases, with 5 bases of the junction outside any gene match. The CDR3 covers 14 residues, taking in both the cysteine and the phenylalanine. Only the CDR3 DNA stays, 42 bases, in frame from base 1. Receptor libraries were prepared by PCR. Sequenced using an Illumina HiSeq 2500. TCR library preparation used molecular barcoding, with unique molecular identifiers applied to normalize quantification of the TCRbeta repertoire. TCRdb passed the public sequencing reads through fastp at Q25 and MiXCR, retaining productive beta sequences. Identical CDR3 proteins give one entry, which carries the most common genes and DNA. A total of under 750,000 distinct CDR3 sequences appear in this sample, more than 20% of them only once. 13% to 15% of the sample lies in the top ten.

The treatment or condition label on this specimen signifies: allogeneic hematopoietic cell transplantation with graft depleted of TCRalphabeta T cells and CD19 B cells. The transplant recipients were children given TCRalphabeta/CD19-depleted allogeneic hematopoietic cell grafts. The receptor was isolated from a boy under two years old who had a stem cell transplant for acute myeloid leukemia, so the T cells may come from the graft donor. The sequence joins TRBV7-9 to TRBJ2-1; 10 central bases correspond to TRBD1. This material consisted of PBMCs, mostly from graft donor cells, taken 360 days after TCRalphabeta/CD19-depleted stem cell transplant. DNA sequence: TGTGCCAGCAGCCCGGGACAGGGGCGGAATGAGCAGTTCTTC. It encodes CASSPGQGRNEQFF.